This TCR beta chain is from a study of T cells in tuberculosis. Trimming shortened V by 0 bases and J by 5 bases, and 12 bases separated the two germline ends. Germline values: CDR1 SGHNT, CDR2 YYREEE (reference sequence). CDR3 length: 14 residues. Using immunoSEQ multiplex PCR, the repertoire was profiled, and TCRdb retains in-frame clones only, with some absent. In the table there are tens of thousands of clones, about 95% of which are singletons. The TCR comes from a donor aged 10 to 29 with latent tuberculosis or without tuberculosis infection. The sequencing sample was made of PBMCs. The chain couples TRBV5-4 to TRBJ2-7, with D tentatively TRBD2 (5 bases). CDR3 residues: CASSLGQRVHEQYF. The CDR3 coding sequence is TGTGCCAGCAGCTTGGGGCAGAGGGTCCACGAGCAGTACTTC.